These 28 T cell receptor beta chains came from one sample sequenced in a study of blood T cell repertoires in COVID-19. Sequencing was performed with immunoSEQ multiplex PCR; in TCRdb, only in-frame clones are kept and a portion is missing. The data show around 270,000 clones, with about 89% seen just once and around 0.8% held by the top ten. The sequencing input was peripheral blood. The receptors stem from a young man with acute or convalescent COVID-19.

The chain couples TRBV5-1 to TRBJ2-6, with unresolved D. Trimming removed 6 bases from V and 4 bases from J, with 20 bases in between. Germline V gene sequence: CDR1 SGHRS, CDR2 YFSETQ. The CDR3 runs to 17 residues. In DNA form, the CDR3 reads TGCGCCAGCACCCTTAATCCCCAATTAGCCGGGGCCAACGTCCTGACTTTC. This codes for CASTLNPQLAGANVLTF.

The chain combines TRBV21-1 with TRBJ1-1. TRBV21-1 is deemed a pseudogene. The CDR3 length is 14 residues. The CDR3 region has the DNA TGTGCCAGCAGCTTATCGCGCTTCTGCACTGAAGCTTTCTTT. Amino acid sequence: CASSLSRFCTEAFF.

This clone was seen once. The chain combines TRBV27 with TRBJ1-5, with no clear D. The germline CDR1 and CDR2 sequences are MNHEY and SMNVEV (reference sequence). Trimming pared 6 bases from V and 0 bases from J, leaving 12 bases between. This CDR3 contains 15 residues. CDR3 loop: CASSFRGGSNQPQHF. For the CDR3, the DNA is TGTGCCAGCAGCTTCCGAGGCGGTAGCAATCAGCCCCAGCATTTT.

Concerning this clone: The sample holds other DNA sequences that translate to the same CDR3. V is TRBV11-3 and J is TRBJ2-7; D gene unclear. V was pared by 0 bases and J by 1 base, with 4 bases between. The V gene's germline CDR1 is SGHNT and CDR2 YENEEA. The CDR3 is 13 residues long. The CDR3 sequence: CASSLDGSYEQYF. Written as DNA, the CDR3 is TGTGCCAGCAGCTTAGACGGTTCCTACGAGCAGTACTTC.

The chain recombines TRBV18 with TRBJ1-2, with 7 bases identical to TRBD1. Germline CDR1 reads KGHSH; CDR2 reads LQKENI. J gave up 6 bases and V 6 bases, and 4 bases lay outside the gene matches. The CDR3 length is 12 residues. DNA of the CDR3: TGTGCCAGCTCCGCGACAGGGAATGGCTACACCTTC. Translating it yields CASSATGNGYTF.

Concerning this clone itself: The DNA is omitted, as the CDR3 cannot be located on it reliably, and the CDR3 follows TCRdb's listing. The CDR3 region is CASRLVGQGTRNTEAFF. J is TRBJ1-1 and V is TRBV12-2; the DNA was not used to check the table's D call, TRBD1. TRBV12-2 corresponds to a pseudogene. From its first to its last residue, the CDR3 has 17 amino acids.

The V and J genes are TRBV12-3 or TRBV12-4 and TRBJ1-5; D is perhaps TRBD1 (5 bases). V was clipped by 7 bases and J by 6 bases, with 13 bases between them. CDR3 length: 13 residues. The CDR3, as DNA: TGTGCCAGCAACGCAGGGAACTTTCAGCCCCAGCATTTT. Its translation: CASNAGNFQPQHF.

The chain joins TRBV6-5 to TRBJ2-1; the match to TRBD2 covers 12 bases. Germline V gene sequence: CDR1 MNHEY, CDR2 SVGAGI. The CDR3 is made up of 15 amino acids. V shed 6 bases, J shed 7 bases, and the junction held 7 bases outside the gene matches. CDR3 in DNA: TGTGCCAGCAGGTCCCTAGCGGGAGGGATTAATGAGCAGTTCTTC. Protein product: CASRSLAGGINEQFF.

CDR3 bases: TGTGCCAGCTCGCAGGGGGGATCCTACAATGAGCAGTTCTTC. Amino acid sequence: CASSQGGSYNEQFF. The chain couples TRBV27 to TRBJ2-1; maybe TRBD1 (7 bases). Germline CDR1 is MNHEY and CDR2 is SMNVEV (reference sequence). CDR3 length equals 14 residues. The V end was cut by 8 bases, the J end by 1 base, with 12 bases between.

J is TRBJ2-3 and V is TRBV9, with 8 bases aligning to TRBD2. Per germline, CDR1 SGDLS and CDR2 YYNGEE. The CDR3 totals 18 residues. V shed 6 bases, J shed 3 bases, and the junction held 18 bases outside the gene matches. CDR3 loop: CASTKLVFYGGGTDTQYF. CDR3 coding DNA: TGTGCCAGCACCAAACTAGTTTTTTACGGCGGGGGGACAGATACGCAGTATTTT. The variable domain in full, completed from reference TRBV9 and TRBJ2-3, reads DSGVTQTPKHLITATGQRVTLRCSPRSGDLSVYWYQQSLDQGLQFLIQYYNGEERAKGNILERFSAQQFPDLHSELNLSSLELGDSALYFCASTKLVFYGGGTDTQYFGPGTRLTVL.

The chain combines TRBV12-3 or TRBV12-4 with TRBJ1-2, with D perhaps TRBD1 (6 bases). The CDR3 totals 13 residues. V lost 6 bases and J lost 2, with 10 bases in between. CDR3 sequence: CASSQGPNYGYTF. DNA of the CDR3: TGTGCCAGCAGCCAGGGGCCAAACTATGGCTACACCTTC.

CDR3 DNA sequence: TGCGCCAGCAGCGTATCCGGGACAGGGACCTACGAGCAGTACTTC. Translating it yields CASSVSGTGTYEQYF. The chain uses TRBV5-1 and TRBJ2-7; 9 bases are a match to TRBD1. The CDR3 covers 15 residues. V shed 4 bases, J shed 2 bases, and the junction held 7 bases outside the gene matches. The germline gives CDR1 SGHRS, CDR2 YFSETQ. Based on the CDR3 plus reference TRBV5-1 and TRBJ2-7, the full variable domain is KAGVTQTPRYLIKTRGQQVTLSCSPISGHRSVSWYQQTPGQGLQFLFEYFSETQRNKGNFPGRFSGRQFSNSRSEMNVSTLELGDSALYLCASSVSGTGTYEQYFGPGTRLTVT.

The chain is built from TRBV19 and TRBJ2-7; 8 positions agree with TRBD1. The J segment lost 3 bases and the V segment lost 5 bases, leaving 6 bases of the junction unmatched. Germline CDR1 reads LNHDA; CDR2 reads SQIVND (reference sequence). The CDR3 consists of 14 residues. The CDR3: CASSPDRAFYEQYF. CDR3 nucleotide sequence: TGTGCCAGTAGTCCGGACAGGGCTTTCTACGAGCAGTACTTC.

This chain uses TRBV9 with TRBJ1-2; D unresolved. The germline V and J ends were trimmed by 3 bases and 7 bases, with 22 bases remaining between them. There are 16 residues in the CDR3. CDR1 and CDR2 from the germline V gene are SGDLS and YYNGEE. The CDR3 is CASSAAKAGGKGGYTF. In nucleotides, the CDR3 is TGTGCCAGCAGCGCCGCCAAGGCGGGAGGGAAGGGTGGCTACACCTTC.

This chain joins TRBV19 and TRBJ1-1, with D possibly matching TRBD1 (5 bases). V lost 5 bases to trimming and J lost 11 bases, with 15 bases between them. The CDR3 contains 12 residues. Germline CDR1 and CDR2: LNHDA and SQIVND (reference sequence). The CDR3 region has the DNA TGTGCCAGTAGTCCAACGACAGATCCCGCTTTCTTT. Translating it yields CASSPTTDPAFF. The full variable domain, its missing parts supplied by reference TRBV19 and TRBJ1-1, is DGGITQSPKYLFRKEGQNVTLSCEQNLNHDAMYWYRQDPGQGLRLIYYSQIVNDFQKGDIAEGYSVSREKKESFPLTVTSAQKNPTAFYLCASSPTTDPAFFGQGTRLTVV.

The rearrangement joins TRBV18 to TRBJ1-2; 7 positions agree with TRBD1. Germline values: CDR1 KGHSH, CDR2 LQKENI. This CDR3 is 13 amino acids long. The trim removed 6 bases at V and 3 bases at J, leaving 4 bases unmatched. The CDR3 DNA is TGTGCCAGCTCCAGACAGGGTGACTATGGCTACACCTTC. Its translation: CASSRQGDYGYTF.

The V gene is TRBV5-6, the J gene TRBJ1-5; D ambiguous. This CDR3 has 13 amino acids. V was trimmed by 1 base and J by 4 bases, leaving 6 bases between them. The V gene's germline CDR1 is SGHDT and CDR2 YYEEEE. The CDR3 sequence: CASSLTANQPQHF. The CDR3 DNA is TGTGCCAGCAGCTTGACAGCAAATCAGCCCCAGCATTTT. Full variable domain (remainder filled in from reference TRBV5-6 and TRBJ1-5): DAGVTQSPTHLIKTRGQQVTLRCSPKSGHDTVSWYQQALGQGPQFIFQYYEEEERQRGNFPDRFSGHQFPNYSSELNVNALLLGDSALYLCASSLTANQPQHFGDGTRLSIL.

This clone was seen a handful of times. The chain employs TRBV30 and TRBJ1-2; 10 nucleotides match TRBD1. This CDR3 has 13 amino acids. J was trimmed by 8 bases and V by 5 bases; bases with no gene match: 8. Germline V lookup: CDR1 GTSNPN, CDR2 SVGIG (reference sequence). CDR3 DNA: TGTGCCTGGGAAGGCGACAGGGGGCGCGGCTACACCTTC. Translating it yields CAWEGDRGRGYTF.

The chain employs TRBV11-3 and TRBJ2-1; D remains unclear. The V and J ends lost 4 bases and 8 bases respectively, with 9 bases between them. Germline V CDR1 and CDR2: SGHNT, YENEEA. The length of the CDR3 is 12 residues. CDR3 bases: TGTGCCAGCAGCTCCTTATCGGATGAGCAGTTCTTC. This gives the protein CASSSLSDEQFF. Full variable domain (missing parts from reference TRBV11-3 and TRBJ2-1): EAGVVQSPRYKIIEKKQPVAFWCNPISGHNTLYWYLQNLGQGPELLIRYENEEAVDDSQLPKDRFSAERLKGVDSTLKIQPAELGDSAVYLCASSSLSDEQFFGPGTRLTVL.

The chain joins TRBV11-3 to TRBJ1-5; a possible D gene is TRBD1 (5 bases). CDR1 SGHNT and CDR2 YENEEA come from the germline V gene. Trimming took 5 bases from V and 7 from J, leaving 9 bases between them. This CDR3 comprises 12 residues. CDR3 in amino acids: CASSPPGQPQHF. The CDR3 bases are TGTGCCAGCAGCCCCCCAGGGCAGCCCCAGCATTTT.

The genes are TRBV27 and TRBJ2-2; D is undetermined. Germline CDR1 MNHEY, CDR2 SMNVEV (reference sequence). The CDR3 is 16 amino acids. V was clipped by 3 bases and J by 1 base, with 12 bases between them. This chain's CDR3 is CASSFKDYLNTGELFF. The DNA of the CDR3 is TGTGCCAGCAGTTTCAAAGATTACTTGAACACCGGGGAGCTGTTTTTT.

This chain joins TRBV5-1 and TRBJ2-2; D not certain. Trimming removed 0 bases at V and 6 bases at J, with 6 bases between. This CDR3 spans 13 amino acids. Germline V CDR1 and CDR2: SGHRS, YFSETQ. In DNA, the CDR3 is TGCGCCAGCAGCTTGGGAGGATCCGGGGAGCTGTTTTTT. Its translation: CASSLGGSGELFF.

V is TRBV5-1 and J is TRBJ2-3, with D perhaps TRBD1 (5 bases). CDR1 is SGHRS, CDR2 YFSETQ, per germline. The ends were cut back, 4 bases at V and 3 bases at J, with 12 bases in the middle. The length of the CDR3 is 14 residues. The CDR3, as DNA: TGCGCCAGCAGCCCAGACTCAGGGACAGATACGCAGTATTTT. It encodes CASSPDSGTDTQYF. The full variable domain, in which reference TRBV5-1 and TRBJ2-3 provide the parts outside the CDR3, is KAGVTQTPRYLIKTRGQQVTLSCSPISGHRSVSWYQQTPGQGLQFLFEYFSETQRNKGNFPGRFSGRQFSNSRSEMNVSTLELGDSALYLCASSPDSGTDTQYFGPGTRLTVL.

The chain recombines TRBV7-9 with TRBJ1-2; D might be TRBD1 (6 bases). V gave up 6 bases and J gave up 5 bases, with 19 bases separating them. CDR3 size: 15 residues. CDR1 is SEHNR and CDR2 is FQNEAQ in the germline V gene (reference sequence). The chain's CDR3 is CASSSSSTGRYGYTF. CDR3 nucleotide sequence: TGTGCCAGCAGTTCATCCTCAACAGGGCGTTATGGCTACACCTTC.

J is TRBJ2-1 and V is TRBV12-3 or TRBV12-4; the D gene is possibly TRBD2 (6 bases). The V end lost 6 bases, the J end lost 4 bases, and 10 bases lay between the germline ends. The CDR3 is made up of 13 amino acids. The CDR3 region has the DNA TGTGCCAGCAGAGGGACTCAATACAATGAGCAGTTCTTC. This encodes CASRGTQYNEQFF.

The CDR3 loop reads CASSQSPGNSGNTIYF. The CDR3 nucleotides read TGTGCCAGCAGCCAATCCCCCGGGAACTCTGGAAACACCATATATTTT. The chain uses TRBV3-1 (or the pseudogene TRBV3-2) and TRBJ1-3; D unclear. This CDR3 region has 16 residues. CDR1 and CDR2 from the germline V gene are LGHDT and YNNKEL (reference sequence). V was clipped by 2 bases and J by 0 bases, with 11 bases between them.

This chain connects TRBV5-6 to TRBJ1-5, with no clear D. V dropped 4 bases and J dropped 3 bases, with 11 bases sitting between them. The CDR3 is 14 residues long. Germline assignment: CDR1 SGHDT and CDR2 YYEEEE. This CDR3 is CASSNPGANQPQHF. The CDR3 DNA reads TGTGCCAGCAGCAATCCGGGTGCCAATCAGCCCCAGCATTTT.

As concerns this clone: The same CDR3 can be traced to other DNA sequences in this sample. This chain connects TRBV6-1 to TRBJ2-7; D might be TRBD1 (6 bases). V was cut by 2 bases and J by 1 base, with 9 bases left in between. Germline V gene lookup returns CDR1 MNHNS and CDR2 SASEGT. There are 14 residues in the CDR3. This CDR3 reads CASSEPGQSYEQYF. CDR3 nucleotide sequence: TGTGCCAGCAGTGAACCCGGACAGTCCTACGAGCAGTACTTC.